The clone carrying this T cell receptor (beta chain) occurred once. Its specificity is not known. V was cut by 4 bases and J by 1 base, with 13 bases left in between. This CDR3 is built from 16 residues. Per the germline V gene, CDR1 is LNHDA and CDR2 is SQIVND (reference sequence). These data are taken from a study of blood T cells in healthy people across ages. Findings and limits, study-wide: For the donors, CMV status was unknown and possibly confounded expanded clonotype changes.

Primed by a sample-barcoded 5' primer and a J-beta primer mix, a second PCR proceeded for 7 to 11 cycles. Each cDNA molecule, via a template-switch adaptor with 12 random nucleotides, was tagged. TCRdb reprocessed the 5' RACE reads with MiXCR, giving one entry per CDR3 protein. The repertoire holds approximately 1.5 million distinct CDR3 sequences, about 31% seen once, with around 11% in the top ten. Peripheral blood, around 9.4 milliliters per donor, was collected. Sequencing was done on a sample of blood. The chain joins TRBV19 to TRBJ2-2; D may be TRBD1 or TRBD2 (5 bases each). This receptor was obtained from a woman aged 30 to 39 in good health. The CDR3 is CASSTRDGQNTGELFF. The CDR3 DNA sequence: TGTGCCAGTAGTACCCGGGACGGACAGAACACCGGGGAGCTGTTTTTT. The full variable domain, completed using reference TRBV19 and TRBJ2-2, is DGGITQSPKYLFRKEGQNVTLSCEQNLNHDAMYWYRQDPGQGLRLIYYSQIVNDFQKGDIAEGYSVSREKKESFPLTVTSAQKNPTAFYLCASSTRDGQNTGELFFGEGSRLTVL.